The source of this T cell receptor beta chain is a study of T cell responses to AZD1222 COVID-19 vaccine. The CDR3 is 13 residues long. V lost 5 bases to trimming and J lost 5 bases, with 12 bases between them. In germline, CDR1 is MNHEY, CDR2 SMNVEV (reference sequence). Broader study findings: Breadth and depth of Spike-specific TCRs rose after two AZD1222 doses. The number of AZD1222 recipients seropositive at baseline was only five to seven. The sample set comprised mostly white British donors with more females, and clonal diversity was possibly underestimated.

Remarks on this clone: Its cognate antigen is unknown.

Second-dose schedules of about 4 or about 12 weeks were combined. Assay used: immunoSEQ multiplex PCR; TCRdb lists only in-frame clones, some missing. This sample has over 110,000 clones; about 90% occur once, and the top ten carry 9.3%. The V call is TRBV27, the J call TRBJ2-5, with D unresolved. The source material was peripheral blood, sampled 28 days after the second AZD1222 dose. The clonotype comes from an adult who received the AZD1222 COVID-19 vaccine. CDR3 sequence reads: CASSRRSWETQYF. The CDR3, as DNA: TGTGCCAGCAGTCGCCGTTCGTGGGAGACCCAGTACTTC.